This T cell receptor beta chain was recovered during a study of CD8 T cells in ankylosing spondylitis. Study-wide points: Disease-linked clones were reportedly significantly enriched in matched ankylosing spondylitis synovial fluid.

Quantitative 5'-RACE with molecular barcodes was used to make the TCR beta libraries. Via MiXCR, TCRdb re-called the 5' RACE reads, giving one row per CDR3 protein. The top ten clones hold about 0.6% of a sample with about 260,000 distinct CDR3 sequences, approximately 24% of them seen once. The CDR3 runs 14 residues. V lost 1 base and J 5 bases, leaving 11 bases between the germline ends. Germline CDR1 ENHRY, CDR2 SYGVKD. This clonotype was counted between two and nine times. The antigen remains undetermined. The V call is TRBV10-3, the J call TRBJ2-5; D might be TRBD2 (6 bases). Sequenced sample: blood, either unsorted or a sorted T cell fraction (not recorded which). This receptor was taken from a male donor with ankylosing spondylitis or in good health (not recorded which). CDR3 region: CAISEWGSGETQYF. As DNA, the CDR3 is TGTGCCATCAGTGAGTGGGGAAGCGGGGAGACCCAGTACTTC.